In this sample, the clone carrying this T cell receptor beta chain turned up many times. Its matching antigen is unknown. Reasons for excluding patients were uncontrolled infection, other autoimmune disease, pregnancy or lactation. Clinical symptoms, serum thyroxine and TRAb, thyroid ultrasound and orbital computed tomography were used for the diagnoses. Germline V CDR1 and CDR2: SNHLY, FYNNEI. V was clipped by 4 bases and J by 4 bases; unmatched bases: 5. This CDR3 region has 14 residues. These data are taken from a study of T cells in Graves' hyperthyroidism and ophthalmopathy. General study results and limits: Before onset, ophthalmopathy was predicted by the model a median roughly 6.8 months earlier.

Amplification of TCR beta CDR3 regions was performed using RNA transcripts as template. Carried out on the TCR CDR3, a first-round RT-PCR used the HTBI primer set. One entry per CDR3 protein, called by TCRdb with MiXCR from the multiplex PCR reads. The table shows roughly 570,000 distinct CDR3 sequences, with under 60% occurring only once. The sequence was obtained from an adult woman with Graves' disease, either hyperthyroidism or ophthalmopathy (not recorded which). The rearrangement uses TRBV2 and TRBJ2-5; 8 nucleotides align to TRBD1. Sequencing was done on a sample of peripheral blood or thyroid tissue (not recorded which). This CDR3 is CASSGQGIGETQYF. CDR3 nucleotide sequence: TGTGCCAGCAGTGGACAGGGGATCGGAGAGACCCAGTACTTC.